This T cell receptor beta chain was recovered during a study of T cell responses to AZD1222 COVID-19 vaccine. Study-level results: Sampled repertoires all dated from after the peak T cell response.

Profiling relied on immunoSEQ multiplex PCR, and the TCRdb table lists in-frame clones only, not all of them. The sample includes 44,000 or so clones, around 80% of them seen just once. The V gene's germline CDR1 is SGHDN and CDR2 FVKESK. The CDR3 extends over 15 amino acids. V was trimmed by 3 bases and J by 0 bases, leaving 11 bases between them. About this clone itself: Its matching antigen is unknown.

This chain uses TRBV14 with TRBJ1-1, with D uncertain. Specimen: peripheral blood, collected 28 days after the second dose of the MenACWY control vaccine. This clonotype was sampled from an adult who received the MenACWY meningococcal vaccine as a control. The CDR3 DNA reads as TGTGCCAGCAGCCAGGTTCTGATTATGAACACTGAAGCTTTCTTT. Translated, it gives CASSQVLIMNTEAFF. The full variable domain, in which reference TRBV14 and TRBJ1-1 provide the parts outside the CDR3, is EAGVTQFPSHSVIEKGQTVTLRCDPISGHDNLYWYRRVMGKEIKFLLHFVKESKQDESGMPNNRFLAERTGGTYSTLKVQPAELEDSGVYFCASSQVLIMNTEAFFGQGTRLTVV.